A selection of T cell receptor beta chains follows, all from one sample in a study of control samples from healthy donors and cancer patients. Assay: immunoSEQ multiplex PCR; the TCRdb copy retains only in-frame clones and omits some. Of 100,000 to 150,000 clones in the sample, about 90% were seen once. The sequenced material came from blood. The receptor source for this set is a man between 18 and 35 years old in good health. CDR3s include the opening cysteine and the closing phenylalanine or tryptophan. The D gene is left open where the match is weak.

>14|TRBJ2-1|TRBV6-2/TRBV6-3|NA
CASSYSFQDYEQFF
TGTGCCAGCAGTTACTCTTTCCAAGACTATGAGCAGTTCTTC
>15|TRBJ2-7|TRBV5-1|TRBD2
CASSQGLAGTYEQYF
TGCGCCAGCAGCCAGGGACTAGCGGGGACCTACGAGCAGTACTTC
>15|TRBJ1-4|TRBV5-4|TRBD1
CASSPQGQGKEKLFF
TGTGCCAGCAGCCCGCAGGGACAGGGCAAGGAAAAACTGTTTTTT
>13|TRBJ2-7|TRBV19|NA
CASSIARGAEQYF
TGTGCCAGTAGTATAGCCAGGGGGGCGGAGCAGTACTTC
>15|TRBJ2-7|TRBV4-3|TRBD1
CASSQGGTGSHEQYF
TGCGCCAGCAGCCAAGGAGGGACAGGCTCCCACGAGCAGTACTTC
>17|TRBJ2-3|TRBV7-3|TRBD2
CASSLIGTSGSGDTQYF
TGTGCCAGCAGCTTAATTGGGACTAGCGGGAGTGGAGATACGCAGTATTTT
>21|TRBJ2-3|TRBV9|TRBD2
CASSVGWASGSTGILTDTQYF
TGTGCCAGCAGCGTAGGGTGGGCTAGCGGGAGCACCGGTATACTCACAGATACGCAGTATTTT
>15|TRBJ2-3|TRBV5-8|NA
CASSLDGQSTDTQYF
TGTGCCAGCAGCTTGGACGGCCAAAGCACAGATACGCAGTATTTT
>17|TRBJ1-3|TRBV30|NA
CAWSVPDGGDSGNTIYF
TGTGCCTGGAGTGTACCTGACGGAGGGGACTCTGGAAACACCATATATTTT
>12|TRBJ2-3|TRBV11-2|NA
CASSLSSDTQYF
TGTGCCAGCAGCTTATCTAGCGATACGCAGTATTTT
>12|TRBJ1-1|TRBV19|NA
CASSANYAEAFF
TGTGCCAGCAGCGCCAATTACGCTGAAGCTTTCTTT
>14|TRBJ2-7|TRBV28|TRBD2
CASSSSGKAYEQYF
TGTGCCAGCAGCTCTAGCGGGAAGGCCTACGAGCAGTACTTC
>16|TRBJ1-5|TRBV7-8|TRBD1
CASSLTGMYSNQPQHF
TGTGCCAGCAGCTTGACAGGGATGTATAGCAATCAGCCCCAGCATTTT
>17|TRBJ1-5|TRBV6-1|NA
CASSGLEGGTSNQPQHF
TGTGCCAGCAGTGGGCTCGAAGGGGGTACGAGCAATCAGCCCCAGCATTTT
>15|TRBJ2-7|TRBV7-8|NA
CASSLPVDIPYEQYF
TGTGCCAGCAGCTTACCGGTGGACATACCCTACGAGCAGTACTTC
>17|TRBJ2-1|TRBV5-6|NA
CASSLAGGSSPNNEQFF
TGTGCCAGCAGCTTGGCGGGGGGCTCAAGTCCGAACAATGAGCAGTTCTTC
>11|TRBJ1-1|TRBV25-1|NA
CVCGGGSEAFF
TGTGTCTGCGGGGGGGGCTCTGAAGCTTTCTTT